Listed below are T cell receptor beta chains from one sample, sequenced in a study of CD8+ T cells in alopecia areata. Here immunoSEQ multiplex PCR was the method, and the copy in TCRdb shows in-frame clones only, minus some. Of some 120,000 clones listed, roughly 54% were seen once; the top ten hold 4.5%. The specimen was CD4+ T cells sorted from blood, collected at week 0. The receptors derive from a human donor with alopecia areata. Both conserved end residues are part of each CDR3. The D gene is left open where the match is weak. Some rows have no size entry. The others give once, few or many, or a class for an expanded clone.

CDR3	DNA	V	J	D	size
CASSPGQGDGYTF	TGTGCCAGCAGTCCAGGACAGGGCGACGGCTACACCTTC	TRBV27	TRBJ1-2	TRBD1	NA
CASSISAGLAKNIQYF	TGTGCCAGTAGTATATCGGCCGGATTAGCCAAAAACATTCAGTACTTC	TRBV19	TRBJ2-4	NA	NA
CASSPIRGGGTDTQYF	TGCGCCAGCAGCCCAATCCGGGGCGGGGGCACAGATACGCAGTATTTT	TRBV5-1	TRBJ2-3	NA	NA
CASREGPGRSTEAFF	TGTGCCAGCCGCGAGGGCCCCGGGAGGAGCACTGAAGCTTTCTTT	TRBV6-5	TRBJ1-1	NA	NA
CASRDSPLCRETQYF	TGTGCCAGCAGGGACTCCCCCCTCTGCCGGGAGACCCAGTACTTC	TRBV6-4	TRBJ2-5	NA	NA
CASSQSGLAPHEQYF	TGCGCCAGCAGTCAATCCGGACTAGCGCCCCACGAGCAGTACTTC	TRBV23-1	TRBJ2-7	TRBD2	NA
CASSTGQGRPNQPQHF	TGTGCCAGCAGTACGGGACAGGGTCGTCCCAATCAGCCCCAGCATTTT	TRBV6-4	TRBJ1-5	TRBD1	NA
CSVEPYTEAFF	TGCAGCGTTGAACCTTACACTGAAGCTTTCTTT	TRBV29-1	TRBJ1-1	NA	NA
CASSLQNYEQYF	TGTGCCAGCAGTTTGCAGAACTACGAGCAGTACTTC	TRBV28	TRBJ2-7	NA	NA
CASSPRDSYNEQFF	TGCGCCAGCAGCCCCCGGGACAGTTACAATGAGCAGTTCTTC	TRBV5-1	TRBJ2-1	TRBD1	few
CASSPQGGSTDTQYF	TGTGCCAGCTCACCACAGGGCGGAAGCACAGATACGCAGTATTTT	TRBV18	TRBJ2-3	NA	NA
CASSLARSAGRKTEAFF	TGTGCCAGCAGCTTAGCGCGGTCGGCAGGGAGGAAAACTGAAGCTTTCTTT	TRBV7-2	TRBJ1-1	NA	NA
CASSRALPTGELFF	TGTGCCAGCAGTAGGGCCCTACCTACCGGGGAGCTGTTTTTT	TRBV27	TRBJ2-2	NA	NA
CASTGTMGTDTQYF	TGTGCCAGCACGGGGACAATGGGCACAGATACGCAGTATTTT	TRBV27	TRBJ2-3	NA	NA
CATSSYWLWTIAKNIQYF	TGTGCCACCAGCAGTTACTGGTTATGGACCATAGCCAAAAACATTCAGTACTTC	TRBV15	TRBJ2-4	NA	NA
CASSLLTADTQYF	TGTGCCAGCAGCTTGCTTACAGCAGATACGCAGTATTTT	TRBV7-7	TRBJ2-3	NA	once
CASSLWTGGRDTQYF	TGTGCCAGCAGCTTATGGACAGGGGGAAGGGATACGCAGTATTTT	TRBV7-3	TRBJ2-3	TRBD1	once
CASSPTSGRAFETQYF	TGTGCCAGCAGCCCCACTAGCGGGAGGGCCTTCGAGACCCAGTACTTC	TRBV5-4	TRBJ2-5	TRBD2	NA
CASSLVTGGKRTEAFF	TGTGCCAGCAGCCTTGTGACAGGGGGGAAGAGAACTGAAGCTTTCTTT	TRBV7-2	TRBJ1-1	TRBD1	NA
CASSQGLGLAIRTDTQYF	TGCGCCAGCAGCCAAGGACTGGGGCTAGCGATACGCACAGATACGCAGTATTTT	TRBV4-3	TRBJ2-3	NA	NA
CAISDHRTQLNYGYTF	TGTGCCATCAGTGACCACAGGACACAGTTAAACTATGGCTACACCTTC	TRBV10-3	TRBJ1-2	NA	NA
CASRGTGGNTDTQYF	TGTGCCAGCAGGGGGACTGGGGGAAACACAGATACGCAGTATTTT	TRBV27	TRBJ2-3	NA	NA
CASSDPSGADTQYF	TGCGCCAGCAGCGACCCTTCGGGAGCAGATACGCAGTATTTT	TRBV5-1	TRBJ2-3	NA	NA
CASSPFSRQETQYF	TGTGCCAGCAGCCCCTTCTCTCGCCAAGAGACCCAGTACTTC	TRBV5-4	TRBJ2-5	NA	NA
CASSMTDTQYF	TGCGCCAGCAGCATGACAGATACGCAGTATTTT	TRBV5-1	TRBJ2-3	NA	few
CAWTSDAFGGVAWGEQYF	TGTGCCTGGACATCAGACGCTTTCGGGGGCGTAGCTTGGGGCGAGCAGTACTTC	TRBV30	TRBJ2-7	NA	few
CASRLQKANIGVYGYTF	TGCGCCAGCAGACTCCAAAAAGCAAACATAGGCGTCTATGGCTACACCTTC	TRBV4-1	TRBJ1-2	NA	NA
CASSPPGYDEKLFF	TGTGCCAGCAGCCCCCCGGGCTACGATGAAAAACTGTTTTTT	TRBV7-8	TRBJ1-4	NA	NA
CASGGRNTGELFF	TGTGCCAGTGGGGGACGTAACACCGGGGAGCTGTTTTTT	TRBV19	TRBJ2-2	NA	NA
CASSPRPGWAGGELFF	TGTGCCAGCAGCCCTCGGCCCGGGTGGGCAGGCGGGGAGCTGTTTTTT	TRBV7-9	TRBJ2-2	NA	NA
CASSLDGNQPQHF	TGTGCCAGCTCCCTGGACGGGAATCAGCCCCAGCATTTT	TRBV18	TRBJ1-5	NA	NA
CASRIRGYSNQPQHF	TGTGCCAGCAGGATCAGGGGTTATAGCAATCAGCCCCAGCATTTT	TRBV27	TRBJ1-5	NA	NA
CASSTRDFSSYNEQFF	TGTGCCAGCAGCACCAGGGACTTCAGCTCCTACAATGAGCAGTTCTTC	TRBV21-1	TRBJ2-1	NA	NA
CASSPADRDTDTQYF	TGTGCCAGCAGTCCCGCGGACAGGGACACAGATACGCAGTATTTT	TRBV6-6	TRBJ2-3	TRBD1	NA
CATSGDLGVVLTF	TGTGCCACCAGCGGGGATCTGGGAGTCGTCCTGACTTTC	TRBV15	TRBJ2-6	NA	NA
CAIGGGVNVETQYF	TGTGCCATCGGAGGAGGGGTTAACGTGGAGACCCAGTACTTC	TRBV10-3	TRBJ2-5	NA	NA
CASSYAKGAPGQPQHF	TGTGCCAGTAGTTATGCAAAGGGGGCCCCTGGACAGCCCCAGCATTTT	TRBV19	TRBJ1-5	TRBD1	once
CASSEEAGGASGANVLTF	TGTGCCAGCAGTGAGGAGGCAGGGGGGGCCTCTGGGGCCAACGTCCTGACTTTC	TRBV9	TRBJ2-6	NA	NA
CASSFHSDTGELFF	TGTGCCAGCAGCTTTCACAGTGACACCGGGGAGCTGTTTTTT	TRBV7-9	TRBJ2-2	NA	many
CASNDWTGANTEAFF	TGTGCCAGTAACGACTGGACGGGGGCGAACACTGAAGCTTTCTTT	TRBV19	TRBJ1-1	NA	few
CASSGVRKPQHF	TGTGCCAGTAGTGGAGTCAGGAAGCCCCAGCATTTT	TRBV19	TRBJ1-5	NA	few
CASSPASGGANVLTF	TGTGCCAGCAGCCCCGCAAGCGGGGGGGCCAACGTCCTGACTTTC	TRBV6-5	TRBJ2-6	NA	few
CASSQAWGQGGNFRNEQFF	TGCGCCAGCAGCCAAGCTTGGGGACAGGGAGGTAATTTTAGGAATGAGCAGTTCTTC	TRBV4-1	TRBJ2-1	TRBD1	NA
CASRTNRAGANVLTF	TGTGCCAGTCGAACTAACAGGGCTGGGGCCAACGTCCTGACTTTC	TRBV19	TRBJ2-6	NA	NA
CASSQDTGTYGYTF	TGCGCCAGCAGCCAAGATACAGGAACCTATGGCTACACCTTC	TRBV4-3	TRBJ1-2	NA	NA
CASSFAGGTTDTQYF	TGCGCCAGCAGCTTTGCAGGGGGGACCACAGATACGCAGTATTTT	TRBV5-1	TRBJ2-3	NA	few
CASSWGVDTQYF	TGTGCCAGCAGCTGGGGAGTGGATACGCAGTATTTT	TRBV28	TRBJ2-3	NA	few
CASSLTYSVADTQYF	TGTGCCAGCAGCTTAACCTATTCGGTGGCAGATACGCAGTATTTT	TRBV7-3	TRBJ2-3	NA	NA
CSVGQVTTEAFF	TGCAGCGTTGGCCAGGTGACCACTGAAGCTTTCTTT	TRBV29-1	TRBJ1-1	NA	NA
CASRDRVNIQYF	TGTGCCAGCAGAGACAGGGTAAACATTCAGTACTTC	TRBV2	TRBJ2-4	TRBD1	NA
CASTLRGQGSEAFF	TGTGCCAGCACCCTGAGAGGGCAGGGTAGTGAAGCTTTCTTT	TRBV6-1	TRBJ1-1	NA	few
CASSTDPGTMLHEQYF	TGTGCCAGCAGCACCGACCCCGGGACTATGCTCCACGAGCAGTACTTC	TRBV9	TRBJ2-7	TRBD2	NA
CAWSVSGGEETQYF	TGTGCCTGGAGTGTGTCAGGCGGGGAAGAGACCCAGTACTTC	TRBV30	TRBJ2-5	NA	NA
CASSSLEGGTGYSEAFF	TGTGCCAGCAGTTCGCTAGAGGGTGGGACAGGATATAGTGAAGCTTTCTTT	TRBV27	TRBJ1-1	TRBD1	NA